A single sample gave rise to the 14 T cell receptor beta chains below, sequenced in a study of CD8 T cells in ankylosing spondylitis. Study-wide points: A motif in TCR beta, a set of fewer than ten highly homologous variants, appeared characteristic of ankylosing spondylitis blood.

No antigen has been identified for these receptors. TCRdb passed the 5' RACE reads through MiXCR, listing each CDR3 protein once. Here the sample spans hundreds of thousands of distinct CDR3 sequences, about 12% being singletons. Sequences were obtained from blood, either unsorted or a sorted T cell fraction (not recorded which). All receptors derive from a male donor with ankylosing spondylitis.

This clonotype was observed a few times. The chain recombines TRBV5-1 with TRBJ2-1; 14 bases fit TRBD2. Germline V CDR1 and CDR2: SGHRS, YFSETQ. Trimming removed 0 bases from V and 6 bases from J; junction bases left unmatched: 2. This CDR3 spans 16 amino acids. CDR3 nucleotide sequence: TGCGCCAGCAGCTTGGCGGGACTAGCGGGAGTCAATGAGCAGTTCTTC. This sequence encodes CASSLAGLAGVNEQFF.

The rearrangement joins TRBV10-3 to TRBJ2-5; tentatively, D is TRBD1 (6 bases). V shed 3 bases and J shed 7 bases, with 18 bases lying between them. The CDR3 consists of 15 residues. CDR1 ENHRY and CDR2 SYGVKD come from the germline V gene. In DNA form, the CDR3 reads TGTGCCATCAGTGATGACCGGGACATCCGTGCGACCCAGTACTTC. It codes for CAISDDRDIRATQYF.

Ten or more counts support this clonotype. The chain links TRBV7-9 to TRBJ1-1, with D unclear. Deletions cut 6 bases from V and 1 base from J, with 9 bases between. The CDR3 totals 13 residues. Germline CDR1 and CDR2: SEHNR and FQNEAQ (reference sequence). The CDR3 nucleotides read TGTGCCAGCAGTTTCGGTTGGAACACTGAAGCTTTCTTT. The encoded protein is CASSFGWNTEAFF.

The chain couples TRBV10-3 to TRBJ1-5; TRBD1 is a possible D gene (5 bases). The CDR3 covers 14 residues. Germline V gene lookup returns CDR1 ENHRY and CDR2 SYGVKD. V shed 9 bases and J shed 0 bases, with 12 bases lying between them. CDR3 nucleotide sequence: TGTGCCATACCCGGGGGGTATAGCAATCAGCCCCAGCATTTT. Its protein is CAIPGGYSNQPQHF.

The genes are TRBV20-1 and TRBJ2-7; D is perhaps TRBD1 (6 bases). The V end was cut by 0 bases, the J end by 3 bases, with 15 bases between. The CDR3 is 15 amino acids. Germline CDR1 reads DFQATT; CDR2 reads SNEGSKA (reference sequence). CDR3 amino acids: CSARDRTGSLYEQYF. For the CDR3, the DNA is TGCAGTGCTAGAGATAGAACAGGGAGCCTCTACGAGCAGTACTTC.

This clonotype was seen at least ten times. The rearrangement uses TRBV28 and TRBJ2-1, with D possibly matching TRBD2 (6 bases). Germline CDR1 reads MDHEN; CDR2 reads SYDVKM. The length of the CDR3 is 14 residues. V was cut by 2 bases and J by 3 bases, with 8 bases left in between. In DNA form, the CDR3 reads TGTGCCAGCAGTTTAGCGGGGAACTACAATGAGCAGTTCTTC. It codes for CASSLAGNYNEQFF.

This clonotype has just a few counts. J is TRBJ2-2 and V is TRBV10-3; D gene ambiguous. Trimming removed 7 bases from V and 0 bases from J, with 9 bases in between. CDR1 ENHRY and CDR2 SYGVKD come from the germline V gene. The CDR3 runs to 14 residues. The chain's CDR3 is CAITADPNTGELFF. The CDR3 DNA reads as TGTGCCATCACGGCCGACCCGAACACCGGGGAGCTGTTTTTT.

This clonotype was detected only a few times. The chain is built from TRBV20-1 and TRBJ2-1; 8 bases agree with TRBD1. The CDR3 consists of 14 residues. Germline-derived CDR1 and CDR2 are DFQATT and SNEGSKA (reference sequence). V dropped 5 bases and J dropped 8; count of bases not matched to a gene: 11. The CDR3 DNA reads TGCAGTGCTGTGGACAGGGCAAGTAGCGATGAGCAGTTCTTC. Protein product: CSAVDRASSDEQFF.

This chain uses TRBV24-1 with TRBJ2-1, with unresolved D. Trimming took 9 bases from V and 1 from J, leaving 9 bases between them. CDR3 size: 13 residues. CDR1 is KGHDR and CDR2 is SFDVKD in the germline V gene. In DNA form, the CDR3 reads TGTGCCACCGCCGTTGGGTCCTACAATGAGCAGTTCTTC. It specifies CATAVGSYNEQFF.

This clonotype came up many times. The genes are TRBV6-6 and TRBJ1-1; 8 bases are shared with TRBD1. The CDR3 runs to 13 residues. V was clipped by 8 bases and J by 11 bases; unmatched bases: 13. The germline gives CDR1 MNHNY, CDR2 SVGAGI (reference sequence). The CDR3 DNA reads TGTGCCAGCCCGGACAGGGCTAAGGGGGTGGCTTTCTTT. Translating gives CASPDRAKGVAFF.

V and J are TRBV5-6 and TRBJ2-3; TRBD2 matches 7 bases. The CDR3 loop spans 16 amino acids. Germline V gene data show CDR1 as SGHDT and CDR2 as YYEEEE. The J segment lost 0 bases and the V segment lost 4 bases, leaving 8 bases of the junction unmatched. CDR3 sequence reads: CASSAEAGPSTDTQYF. The DNA for the CDR3 is TGTGCCAGCAGCGCCGAAGCGGGACCTAGCACAGATACGCAGTATTTT. Supplemented by reference TRBV5-6 and TRBJ2-3, the full variable domain reads DAGVTQSPTHLIKTRGQQVTLRCSPKSGHDTVSWYQQALGQGPQFIFQYYEEEERQRGNFPDRFSGHQFPNYSSELNVNALLLGDSALYLCASSAEAGPSTDTQYFGPGTRLTVL.

The table lists this clonotype with a few counts. The chain has TRBV20-1 and TRBJ1-3; a weak D match, TRBD1 (6 bases). The CDR3 spans 15 residues. The V gene lost 3 bases and the J gene lost 0 bases, with 12 bases spanning the gap. The V gene's germline CDR1 is DFQATT and CDR2 SNEGSKA (reference sequence). The DNA for the CDR3 is TGCAGTGCTAGTCAAGGGGGAAACTCTGGAAACACCATATATTTT. Amino acids: CSASQGGNSGNTIYF.

The chain links TRBV7-2 to TRBJ2-7; TRBD1 agrees at 11 bases. J gave up 4 bases and V 1 base, and 6 bases lay outside the gene matches. The CDR3 totals 16 residues. Germline lookup yields CDR1 SGHTA and CDR2 FQGNSA. The CDR3 DNA sequence: TGTGCCAGCAGCTTAGGCACCGGGACAGGGGGGTACGAGCAGTACTTC. This codes for CASSLGTGTGGYEQYF. Drawing the rest from reference TRBV7-2 and TRBJ2-7, the complete variable domain is GAGVSQSPSNKVTEKGKDVELRCDPISGHTALYWYRQSLGQGLEFLIYFQGNSAPDKSGLPSDRFSAERTGGSVSTLTIQRTQQEDSAVYLCASSLGTGTGGYEQYFGPGTRLTVT.

This clonotype was observed a handful of times. The CDR3 region is CASSLRGLAGYYEQYF. Here the CDR3 DNA reads TGTGCCAGCAGTTTACGGGGACTAGCGGGCTACTACGAGCAGTACTTC. The chain is built from TRBV28 and TRBJ2-7, with 12 nucleotides matching TRBD2. Trimming removed 2 bases from V and 3 bases from J; junction bases left unmatched: 5. Germline CDR1 reads MDHEN; CDR2 reads SYDVKM. The CDR3 loop spans 16 amino acids.